Listed below are T cell receptor beta chains from one sample, sequenced in a study of T-cell reconstitution after alpha-beta-depleted transplantation in children. Via MiXCR, TCRdb re-called the PCR reads, giving one row per CDR3 protein. The sample holds 250,000 to 400,000 distinct CDR3 sequences; around 25% are singletons and the top ten take 9.5% to 12%. This material consisted of PBMCs, mostly from graft donor cells, taken 180 days after TCRalphabeta/CD19-depleted stem cell transplant. Source of these receptors: a male patient aged 5 to 17 who had a stem cell transplant for acute lymphoblastic leukemia, so the T cells may come from the graft donor. CDR3s include the opening cysteine and the closing phenylalanine or tryptophan. The D gene is left open where the match is weak. Size tells how often a clone was seen (once, few, many) or the class of an expanded clone, and some rows leave it out.

V gene: TRBV29-1; clone size: -; J gene: TRBJ2-3; D gene: -; CDR3 protein: CSVLGQPGFTDTQYF; CDR3 DNA: TGCAGCGTCCTCGGACAGCCCGGGTTCACAGATACGCAGTATTTT
V gene: TRBV2; clone size: -; J gene: TRBJ2-7; D gene: -; CDR3 protein: CASSFKLGALWPDYEQYF; CDR3 DNA: TGTGCCAGCAGTTTTAAATTGGGAGCGCTTTGGCCCGACTACGAGCAGTACTTC
V gene: TRBV5-1; clone size: few; J gene: TRBJ1-1; D gene: -; CDR3 protein: CASSLGGGATEAFF; CDR3 DNA: TGCGCCAGCAGCTTGGGTGGGGGGGCCACTGAAGCTTTCTTT
V gene: TRBV9; clone size: -; J gene: TRBJ1-1; D gene: -; CDR3 protein: CASSVIGDTEAFF; CDR3 DNA: TGTGCCAGCAGCGTAATAGGGGACACTGAAGCTTTCTTT
V gene: TRBV5-1; clone size: few; J gene: TRBJ2-3; D gene: -; CDR3 protein: CASSSDSLSTDTQYF; CDR3 DNA: TGCGCCAGCAGCTCGGACAGCCTTAGCACAGATACGCAGTATTTT
V gene: TRBV9; clone size: few; J gene: TRBJ2-7; D gene: -; CDR3 protein: CASSVGPLITYEQYF; CDR3 DNA: TGTGCCAGCAGCGTGGGCCCACTAATCACCTACGAGCAGTACTTC
V gene: TRBV4-1; clone size: -; J gene: TRBJ1-4; D gene: -; CDR3 protein: CASSPDRKRKLFF; CDR3 DNA: TGCGCCAGCAGCCCCGACCGGAAGCGAAAACTGTTTTTT
V gene: TRBV3-1; clone size: -; J gene: TRBJ1-4; D gene: -; CDR3 protein: CASSQGTTLPTNEKLFF; CDR3 DNA: TGTGCCAGCAGCCAGGGGACAACCCTACCAACTAATGAAAAACTGTTTTTT
V gene: TRBV5-6; clone size: -; J gene: TRBJ2-7; D gene: TRBD2; CDR3 protein: CASSLWLAGAEQYF; CDR3 DNA: TGTGCCAGCAGCTTGTGGCTAGCGGGAGCCGAGCAGTACTTC
V gene: TRBV11-2; clone size: few; J gene: TRBJ2-5; D gene: -; CDR3 protein: CASSLRSGRFSGIQETQYF; CDR3 DNA: TGTGCCAGCAGCTTAAGATCGGGGCGGTTTAGTGGAATCCAAGAGACCCAGTACTTC
V gene: TRBV20-1; clone size: -; J gene: TRBJ2-1; D gene: -; CDR3 protein: CSAPGRSSYNEQFF; CDR3 DNA: TGCAGTGCTCCGGGACGCAGCTCCTACAATGAGCAGTTCTTC
V gene: TRBV4-1; clone size: few; J gene: TRBJ2-1; D gene: -; CDR3 protein: CASRLNEQFF; CDR3 DNA: TGCGCCAGCAGGTTAAATGAGCAGTTCTTC
V gene: TRBV7-2; clone size: many; J gene: TRBJ2-4; D gene: -; CDR3 protein: CASSLWVAKNIQYF; CDR3 DNA: TGTGCCAGCAGCTTATGGGTGGCGAAAAACATTCAGTACTTC
V gene: TRBV7-9; clone size: -; J gene: TRBJ2-1; D gene: -; CDR3 protein: CPSSQEGDEQFF; CDR3 DNA: TGTCCCAGCAGCCAAGAAGGCGATGAGCAGTTCTTC
V gene: TRBV20-1; clone size: -; J gene: TRBJ2-3; D gene: -; CDR3 protein: CREQGLAGTDTQYF; CDR3 DNA: TGCAGAGAACAGGGGCTAGCGGGCACAGATACGCAGTATTTT
V gene: TRBV6-6; clone size: -; J gene: TRBJ2-1; D gene: -; CDR3 protein: CATTSFSYNEQFF; CDR3 DNA: TGTGCCACTACAAGTTTCTCCTACAATGAGCAGTTCTTC
V gene: TRBV20-1; clone size: -; J gene: TRBJ1-1; D gene: -; CDR3 protein: CSARDGGGTEAFF; CDR3 DNA: TGCAGTGCTAGAGATGGCGGGGGCACTGAAGCTTTCTTT
V gene: TRBV20-1; clone size: -; J gene: TRBJ1-5; D gene: -; CDR3 protein: CSAGGMGPQHF; CDR3 DNA: TGCAGTGCCGGGGGCATGGGGCCCCAGCATTTT
V gene: TRBV7-2; clone size: few; J gene: TRBJ2-1; D gene: -; CDR3 protein: CASSRGYNEQFF; CDR3 DNA: TGTGCCAGCAGCCGGGGCTACAATGAGCAGTTCTTC
V gene: TRBV5-1; clone size: -; J gene: TRBJ1-1; D gene: -; CDR3 protein: CAPHPTQGAEVRTEAFF; CDR3 DNA: TGCGCCCCCCACCCCACGCAGGGTGCGGAAGTCCGCACTGAAGCTTTCTTT
V gene: TRBV10-3; clone size: few; J gene: TRBJ1-2; D gene: -; CDR3 protein: CAISEFGVGYTF; CDR3 DNA: TGTGCCATCAGTGAGTTCGGGGTTGGCTACACCTTC
V gene: TRBV5-8; clone size: -; J gene: TRBJ2-2; D gene: -; CDR3 protein: CASSLLRVTGELFF; CDR3 DNA: TGTGCCAGCAGCTTACTTCGGGTCACCGGGGAGCTGTTTTTT
V gene: TRBV9; clone size: -; J gene: TRBJ2-3; D gene: -; CDR3 protein: CASSVGGTIPDTQYF; CDR3 DNA: TGTGCCAGCAGCGTAGGGGGAACCATCCCAGATACGCAGTATTTT
V gene: TRBV6-1; clone size: -; J gene: TRBJ1-3; D gene: TRBD1; CDR3 protein: CASSHPGQGSRGNTIYF; CDR3 DNA: TGTGCCAGCAGCCACCCGGGACAGGGGTCGAGAGGAAACACCATATATTTT
V gene: TRBV6-1; clone size: -; J gene: TRBJ2-7; D gene: -; CDR3 protein: CASSVLGRDEQYF; CDR3 DNA: TGTGCCAGCAGTGTTCTGGGTCGGGACGAGCAGTACTTC
V gene: TRBV12-3/TRBV12-4; clone size: -; J gene: TRBJ2-1; D gene: TRBD2; CDR3 protein: CASSFSGLADNEQFF; CDR3 DNA: TGTGCCAGCAGTTTCTCCGGCCTAGCGGATAATGAGCAGTTCTTC
V gene: TRBV3-1; clone size: -; J gene: TRBJ2-7; D gene: -; CDR3 protein: CASSQDAGQNYEQYF; CDR3 DNA: TGTGCCAGCAGCCAAGATGCCGGACAAAACTACGAGCAGTACTTC
V gene: TRBV24-1; clone size: -; J gene: TRBJ2-1; D gene: TRBD2; CDR3 protein: CATSDLLLAVSGDEQFF; CDR3 DNA: TGTGCCACCAGTGACCTCCTACTAGCGGTGTCCGGGGATGAGCAGTTCTTC
V gene: TRBV18; clone size: -; J gene: TRBJ2-3; D gene: -; CDR3 protein: CASSPGRVSTDTQYF; CDR3 DNA: TGTGCCAGCTCACCCGGACGGGTGAGCACAGATACGCAGTATTTT
V gene: TRBV27; clone size: -; J gene: TRBJ2-1; D gene: -; CDR3 protein: CASSLGTLNEQFF; CDR3 DNA: TGTGCCAGCAGTTTAGGGACACTGAATGAGCAGTTCTTC
V gene: TRBV28; clone size: -; J gene: TRBJ2-1; D gene: TRBD1; CDR3 protein: CASSSRQGAYNEQFF; CDR3 DNA: TGTGCCAGCAGTTCCCGACAGGGGGCCTACAATGAGCAGTTCTTC
V gene: TRBV5-4; clone size: few; J gene: TRBJ2-1; D gene: -; CDR3 protein: CARLGDYFYQQFF; CDR3 DNA: TGTGCCAGACTAGGTGACTATTTTTACCAGCAGTTCTTC
V gene: TRBV28; clone size: -; J gene: TRBJ2-7; D gene: TRBD2; CDR3 protein: CASSLKMLGLAGAITYEQYF; CDR3 DNA: TGTGCCAGCAGTTTAAAGATGTTGGGTCTAGCGGGAGCAATAACCTACGAGCAGTACTTC
V gene: TRBV6-5; clone size: many; J gene: TRBJ1-5; D gene: -; CDR3 protein: CASSYSGFVGNQPQHF; CDR3 DNA: TGTGCCAGCAGTTACTCAGGGTTTGTGGGCAATCAGCCCCAGCATTTT
V gene: TRBV20-1; clone size: -; J gene: TRBJ1-5; D gene: -; CDR3 protein: CSARRLGTNQPQHF; CDR3 DNA: TGCAGTGCTAGGAGGCTGGGAACCAATCAGCCCCAGCATTTT
V gene: TRBV5-1; clone size: -; J gene: TRBJ1-4; D gene: -; CDR3 protein: CASSLAPQGTMITNEKLFF; CDR3 DNA: TGCGCCAGCAGCTTGGCCCCACAGGGCACGATGATTACTAATGAAAAACTGTTTTTT
V gene: TRBV18; clone size: -; J gene: TRBJ2-7; D gene: TRBD2; CDR3 protein: CASSPGGIRTSFDEQYF; CDR3 DNA: TGTGCCAGCTCTCCGGGGGGGATCCGGACTAGTTTTGATGAGCAGTACTTC
V gene: TRBV12-3/TRBV12-4; clone size: -; J gene: TRBJ2-1; D gene: TRBD2; CDR3 protein: CASSLASGRGSYNEQFF; CDR3 DNA: TGTGCCAGCAGTTTAGCTAGCGGGAGAGGCTCCTACAATGAGCAGTTCTTC
V gene: TRBV30; clone size: -; J gene: TRBJ2-7; D gene: TRBD2; CDR3 protein: CAWSSLAGGKEQYF; CDR3 DNA: TGTGCCTGGAGCTCCCTAGCGGGAGGAAAGGAGCAGTACTTC
V gene: TRBV12-3/TRBV12-4; clone size: few; J gene: TRBJ2-1; D gene: TRBD2; CDR3 protein: CASSRGTSGRNEQFF; CDR3 DNA: TGTGCCAGCAGTCGCGGGACTAGCGGGAGGAATGAGCAGTTCTTC
V gene: TRBV9; clone size: few; J gene: TRBJ2-1; D gene: TRBD2; CDR3 protein: CASRGAGNEQFF; CDR3 DNA: TGTGCCAGCAGGGGAGCGGGAAATGAGCAGTTCTTC
V gene: TRBV7-4; clone size: few; J gene: TRBJ2-1; D gene: -; CDR3 protein: CASSLGHLSANEQFF; CDR3 DNA: TGTGCCAGCAGCTTAGGACACCTTTCAGCCAATGAGCAGTTCTTC
V gene: TRBV7-9; clone size: few; J gene: TRBJ2-7; D gene: -; CDR3 protein: CASRAYSYEQYF; CDR3 DNA: TGTGCCAGCAGGGCCTATTCCTACGAGCAGTACTTC
V gene: TRBV5-5; clone size: few; J gene: TRBJ1-4; D gene: -; CDR3 protein: CASSYSRTPGATNEKLFF; CDR3 DNA: TGTGCCAGCAGCTATTCCCGGACCCCGGGGGCCACTAATGAAAAACTGTTTTTT
V gene: TRBV21-1; clone size: -; J gene: TRBJ2-1; D gene: -; CDR3 protein: CASSKHPNEQFF; CDR3 DNA: TGTGCCAGCAGCAAACACCCCAATGAGCAGTTCTTC
V gene: TRBV5-1; clone size: -; J gene: TRBJ2-5; D gene: TRBD2; CDR3 protein: CASSLGGLAGGTQYF; CDR3 DNA: TGCGCCAGCAGCTTGGGCGGACTAGCCGGGGGCACCCAGTACTTC
V gene: TRBV5-1; clone size: many; J gene: TRBJ2-7; D gene: -; CDR3 protein: CASNFGHLGYEQYF; CDR3 DNA: TGCGCCAGCAACTTCGGACACCTTGGGTACGAGCAGTACTTC
V gene: TRBV20-1; clone size: -; J gene: TRBJ2-3; D gene: TRBD2; CDR3 protein: CSARGRYGLAGEIDTQYF; CDR3 DNA: TGCAGTGCTAGAGGAAGGTATGGACTAGCGGGTGAGATCGATACGCAGTATTTT
V gene: TRBV19; clone size: -; J gene: TRBJ1-1; D gene: -; CDR3 protein: CASNREGGVNTEAFF; CDR3 DNA: TGTGCCAGTAATCGAGAAGGAGGGGTGAACACTGAAGCTTTCTTT
V gene: TRBV21-1; clone size: -; J gene: TRBJ2-1; D gene: -; CDR3 protein: CASSSQTRRGEQFF; CDR3 DNA: TGTGCCAGCAGCAGCCAGACCCGGCGGGGTGAGCAGTTCTTC
V gene: TRBV7-3; clone size: -; J gene: TRBJ2-2; D gene: TRBD2; CDR3 protein: CASSRLAGRAGELFF; CDR3 DNA: TGTGCCAGCAGCAGACTAGCGGGAAGGGCCGGGGAGCTGTTTTTT